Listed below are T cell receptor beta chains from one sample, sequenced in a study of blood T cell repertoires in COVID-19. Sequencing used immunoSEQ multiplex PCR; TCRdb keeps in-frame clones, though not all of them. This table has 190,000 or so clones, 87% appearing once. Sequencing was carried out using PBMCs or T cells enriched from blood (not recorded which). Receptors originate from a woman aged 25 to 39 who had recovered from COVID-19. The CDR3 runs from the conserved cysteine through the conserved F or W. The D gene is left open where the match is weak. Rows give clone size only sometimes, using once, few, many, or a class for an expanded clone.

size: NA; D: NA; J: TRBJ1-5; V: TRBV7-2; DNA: TGTGCCAGCAGCCCTCGGGCAGGGATTAGCAATCAGCCCCAGCATTTT; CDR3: CASSPRAGISNQPQHF
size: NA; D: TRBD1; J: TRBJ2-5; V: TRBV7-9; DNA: TGTGCCAGCAGCTTAATCACCCCGAGGGACAGCTCCCAAGAGACCCAGTACTTC; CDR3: CASSLITPRDSSQETQYF
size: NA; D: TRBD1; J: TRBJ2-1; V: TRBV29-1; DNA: TGCAGCGTTGTAGGGACAGGGGGCTCGGTAGGGCAGTTCTTC; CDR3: CSVVGTGGSVGQFF
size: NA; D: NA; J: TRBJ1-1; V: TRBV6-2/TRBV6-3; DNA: TGTGCCAGCAGTTACCAGGGGACCAACACTGAAGCTTTCTTT; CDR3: CASSYQGTNTEAFF
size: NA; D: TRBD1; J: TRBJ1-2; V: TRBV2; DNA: TGTGCCAGCAGACCCGACAGGGGAACCCTAAATGGCTACACCTTC; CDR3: CASRPDRGTLNGYTF
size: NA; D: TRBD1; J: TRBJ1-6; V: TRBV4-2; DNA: TGTGCCAGCAGCCAAGTGGTAGGGACAGGAGATAATTCACCCCTCCACTTT; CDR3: CASSQVVGTGDNSPLHF
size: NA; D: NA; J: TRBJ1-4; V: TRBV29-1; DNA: TGCAGCGTTTTCCTCGCGGGCGGTGAAAAACTGTTTTTT; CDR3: CSVFLAGGEKLFF
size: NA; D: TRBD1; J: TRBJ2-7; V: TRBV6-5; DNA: TGTGCCAGCAGTTACGGACAGGGACGGTTCAGGAACGAGCAGTACTTC; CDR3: CASSYGQGRFRNEQYF
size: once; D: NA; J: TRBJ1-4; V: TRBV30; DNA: TGTGCCTGGAGTGTACGGTGGGGAGCAACTAATGAAAAACTGTTTTTT; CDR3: CAWSVRWGATNEKLFF
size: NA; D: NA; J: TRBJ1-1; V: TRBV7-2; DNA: TGTGCCAGCAGCCCCTCGGGTATGGGGCGAAACACTGAAGCTTTCTTT; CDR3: CASSPSGMGRNTEAFF
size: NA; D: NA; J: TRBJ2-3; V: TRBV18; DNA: TGTGCCAGCTCAACTGAGGATACGCAGTATTTT; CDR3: CASSTEDTQYF
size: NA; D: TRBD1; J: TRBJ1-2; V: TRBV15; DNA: TGTGCCACCAGCAGAGATCTGACAGGGGAAGGCTACACCTTC; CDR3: CATSRDLTGEGYTF
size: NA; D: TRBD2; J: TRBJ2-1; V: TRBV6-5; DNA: TGTGCCAGCAGTCCCGGGACTAGCGGACTCAATGAGCAGTTCTTC; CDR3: CASSPGTSGLNEQFF
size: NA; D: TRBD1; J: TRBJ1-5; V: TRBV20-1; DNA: TGCAGTGCGAGTGCGTCAGGGGGTCAGCCCCAGCATTTT; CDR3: CSASASGGQPQHF
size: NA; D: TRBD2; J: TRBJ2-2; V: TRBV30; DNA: TGTGCCTGGAGGGCCCCCACCGGGACTAGCGGGAGGGCCTTGAACACCGGGGAGCTGTTTTTT; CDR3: CAWRAPTGTSGRALNTGELFF
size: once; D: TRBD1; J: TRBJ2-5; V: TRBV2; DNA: TGTGCCAGCAGTGGTCCACCGGGACAGGGAAGAGAGACCCAGTACTTC; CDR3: CASSGPPGQGRETQYF
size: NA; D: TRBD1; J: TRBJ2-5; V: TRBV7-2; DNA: TGTGCCAGCAGCTTAGGGGCAGGGGGATATGGAGAGACCCAGTACTTC; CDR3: CASSLGAGGYGETQYF
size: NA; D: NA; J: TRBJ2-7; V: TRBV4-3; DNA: TGCGCCAGCAGCCAAGGTTCAACGGGAGCCTCCTACGAGCAGTACTTC; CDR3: CASSQGSTGASYEQYF
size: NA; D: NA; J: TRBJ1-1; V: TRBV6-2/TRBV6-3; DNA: TGTGCCAGCAGTCAACAGGGCATTTCCCAAGAAGCTTTCTTT; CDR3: CASSQQGISQEAFF
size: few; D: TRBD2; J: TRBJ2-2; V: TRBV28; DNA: TGTGCCGGCAGGACTAGCGGGAACACCGGGGAGCTGTTTTTT; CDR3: CAGRTSGNTGELFF
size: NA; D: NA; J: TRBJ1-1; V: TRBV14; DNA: TGTGCCAGCGGCAGATATGTTGGCACTGAAGCTTTCTTT; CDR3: CASGRYVGTEAFF
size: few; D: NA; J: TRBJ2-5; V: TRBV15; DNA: TGTGCCACCAGCAGAGAGTCGGCGGGATGGGGGACCCAGTACTTC; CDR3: CATSRESAGWGTQYF
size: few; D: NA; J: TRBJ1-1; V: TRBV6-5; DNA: TGTGCCAGCAGCCTCCGGCAGGGAAACACTGAAGCTTTCTTT; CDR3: CASSLRQGNTEAFF
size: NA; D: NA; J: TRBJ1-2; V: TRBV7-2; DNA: TGTGCCAGCAGCTTCACCCGGACTTCCAACCCCTATGGCTACACCTTC; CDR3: CASSFTRTSNPYGYTF
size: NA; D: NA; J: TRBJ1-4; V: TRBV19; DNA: TGTGCCAGTAGTGTCGGGGGAGATAATGAAAAACTGTTTTTT; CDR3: CASSVGGDNEKLFF
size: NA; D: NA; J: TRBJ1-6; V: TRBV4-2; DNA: TGTGCCAGCAGCCCCCCCGCGAGGGAATCAAGGAATTCACCCCTCCACTTT; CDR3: CASSPPARESRNSPLHF
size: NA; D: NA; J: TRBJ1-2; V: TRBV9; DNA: TGTGCCAGCAGCGCGTCCCGGGACAACCTCTATGGCTACACCTTC; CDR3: CASSASRDNLYGYTF
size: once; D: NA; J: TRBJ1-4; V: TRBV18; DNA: TGTGCCAGCTCACCAGCGGGAAGTAGCGGGCCTAATGAAAAACTGTTTTTT; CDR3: CASSPAGSSGPNEKLFF
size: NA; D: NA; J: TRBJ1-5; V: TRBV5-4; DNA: TGTGCCAGCAGCTTGGGCGGGGACAATCAGCCCCAGCATTTT; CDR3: CASSLGGDNQPQHF
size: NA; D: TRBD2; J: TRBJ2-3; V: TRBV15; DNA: TGTGCCACCAGCAGACTCAGCGGGGCCCGAGATACGCAGTATTTT; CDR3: CATSRLSGARDTQYF